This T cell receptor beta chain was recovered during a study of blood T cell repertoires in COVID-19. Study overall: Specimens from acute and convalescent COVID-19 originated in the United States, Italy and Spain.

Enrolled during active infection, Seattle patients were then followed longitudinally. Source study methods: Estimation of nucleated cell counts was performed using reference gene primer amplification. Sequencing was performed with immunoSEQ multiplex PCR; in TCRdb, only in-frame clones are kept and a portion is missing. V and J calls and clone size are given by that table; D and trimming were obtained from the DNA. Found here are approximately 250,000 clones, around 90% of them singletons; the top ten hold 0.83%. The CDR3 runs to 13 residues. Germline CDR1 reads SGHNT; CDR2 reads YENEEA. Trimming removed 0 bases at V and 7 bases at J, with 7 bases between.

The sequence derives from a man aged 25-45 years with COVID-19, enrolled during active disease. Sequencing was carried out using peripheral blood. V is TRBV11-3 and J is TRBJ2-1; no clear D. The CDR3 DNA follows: TGTGCCAGCAGCTTAGATCGCCTAAATGAGCAGTTCTTC. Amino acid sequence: CASSLDRLNEQFF.